The 16 T cell receptor beta chains below were found in one sample sequenced in a study of blood T cell repertoires in COVID-19. TCRdb keeps only in-frame clones here, not all; method: immunoSEQ multiplex PCR. The table includes about 53,000 clones, approximately 80% detected once. Sequencing used peripheral blood. The receptors come from a human donor in a cohort sampled during active COVID-19.

The chain recombines TRBV10-3 with TRBJ2-2, with TRBD1 identical over 10 bases. Germline CDR1 is ENHRY and CDR2 is SYGVKD. The CDR3 is 17 residues long. V lost 8 bases, J lost 5 bases, and 14 bases stayed unmatched. CDR3 in amino acids: CAIGDRRQGALTGELFF. The CDR3 DNA is TGTGCCATCGGGGATCGGAGACAGGGGGCTTTAACCGGGGAGCTGTTTTTT.

There are a few counts of this clone. This rearrangement joins TRBV28 to TRBJ1-2, with D tentatively TRBD1 (6 bases). CDR3 length: 14 residues. With 3 bases removed from V and 5 bases from J, the gap between germline ends came to 13 bases. Looked up from germline, CDR1 is MDHEN and CDR2 is SYDVKM. The CDR3 reads CASSFSGEVYGYTF. The CDR3 DNA reads as TGTGCCAGCAGTTTCTCAGGGGAAGTTTATGGCTACACCTTC.

The genes are TRBV7-9 and TRBJ2-7; D unclear. The ends were cut back, 2 bases at V and 6 bases at J, with 8 bases in the middle. In germline, CDR1 is SEHNR, CDR2 FQNEAQ (reference sequence). This CDR3 has 12 residues. CDR3 amino acids: CASSLSTSEQYF. The DNA for the CDR3 is TGTGCCAGCAGCTTATCGACATCCGAGCAGTACTTC.

In DNA form, the CDR3 reads TGTGCCAGCAGCGTAGGGCTAGGACAGGCTAAGAACACTGAAGCTTTCTTT. Residues: CASSVGLGQAKNTEAFF. The J gene is TRBJ1-1, the V gene TRBV9, with TRBD1 matching 7 bases. The germline gives CDR1 SGDLS, CDR2 YYNGEE. CDR3 length: 17 residues. Unmatched junction bases numbered 9, after V lost 0 bases and J lost 1 base.

The J gene is TRBJ2-5, the V gene TRBV5-5; D is perhaps TRBD1 (5 bases). Germline assignment: CDR1 SGHKS and CDR2 YYEKEE (reference sequence). This CDR3 has 17 residues. V lost 1 base and J 3 bases, leaving 19 bases between the germline ends. CDR3 nucleotide sequence: TGTGCCAGCAGCTTGTACAGGACCGGACAATCCGAAGAGACCCAGTACTTC. It codes for CASSLYRTGQSEETQYF.

The genes are TRBV4-1 and TRBJ1-1, with D possibly matching TRBD1 (6 bases). V shed 4 bases and J shed 3 bases, with 12 bases lying between them. CDR1 is MGHRA and CDR2 is YSYEKL in the germline V gene. CDR3 length equals 14 residues. The CDR3 protein is CASSLANRDTEAFF. Here the CDR3 DNA reads TGCGCCAGCAGCCTAGCCAACAGGGACACTGAAGCTTTCTTT.

The J gene is TRBJ2-7, the V gene TRBV18; perhaps TRBD1 as D (6 bases). CDR1 KGHSH and CDR2 LQKENI come from the germline V gene. V lost 4 bases to trimming and J lost 1 base, with 14 bases between them. The CDR3 spans 15 residues. This chain's CDR3 is CASSRRGTGSYEQYF. In DNA, the CDR3 is TGTGCCAGCTCACGCAGGGGCACGGGTTCCTACGAGCAGTACTTC.

The chain combines TRBV2 with TRBJ2-2, with D maybe TRBD2 (5 bases). The CDR3 totals 15 residues. Between the trimmed V and J ends, which lost 5 bases and 8 bases, there was a span of 18 bases. From germline, CDR1 is SNHLY and CDR2 FYNNEI. CDR3 in amino acids: CASSYDPFGEGELFF. CDR3 bases: TGTGCCAGCAGTTACGACCCCTTCGGGGAAGGGGAGCTGTTTTTT.

The chain employs TRBV24-1 and TRBJ1-4, with TRBD1 matching over 7 bases. Germline CDR1 and CDR2: KGHDR and SFDVKD. V lost 4 bases to trimming and J lost 0 bases; unmatched junction nucleotides: 4. This CDR3 contains 16 residues. Written as DNA, the CDR3 is TGTGCCACCAGTGAGGGGGACAGTGCAACTAATGAAAAACTGTTTTTT. As protein: CATSEGDSATNEKLFF.

V gene TRBV3-1 (or the pseudogene TRBV3-2) combines with J gene TRBJ2-1; D is unclear. Trimming removed 3 bases from V and 7 bases from J, with 16 bases in between. The CDR3 spans 15 residues. CDR1 LGHDT and CDR2 YNNKEL come from the germline V gene (reference sequence). The CDR3 coding sequence is TGTGCCAGCAGCCAGTCCCGGAGCCCTTCAAATGAGCAGTTCTTC. Residues: CASSQSRSPSNEQFF.

The chain couples TRBV9 to TRBJ1-5; TRBD1 agrees at 10 bases. Germline-derived CDR1 and CDR2 are SGDLS and YYNGEE. Germline trimming cut 1 base from V and 5 bases from J; bases unmatched to any gene: 12. The CDR3 has 18 amino acids. For the CDR3, the DNA is TGTGCCAGCAGCGTAATTCGGGACAGGGGCCGCTGTTATCAGCCCCAGCATTTT. Residues: CASSVIRDRGRCYQPQHF. The variable domain in full, completed from reference TRBV9 and TRBJ1-5, reads DSGVTQTPKHLITATGQRVTLRCSPRSGDLSVYWYQQSLDQGLQFLIQYYNGEERAKGNILERFSAQQFPDLHSELNLSSLELGDSALYFCASSVIRDRGRCYQPQHFGDGTRLSIL.

This clone has a count of ten or more. The V call is TRBV7-2, the J call TRBJ1-1; D not certain. Germline CDR1 SGHTA, CDR2 FQGNSA. This CDR3 is 16 amino acids long. The germline V and J ends were trimmed by 2 bases and 1 base, with 14 bases remaining between them. The CDR3 sequence is CASSLLGGDQNTEAFF. CDR3 sequence (DNA): TGTGCCAGCAGCTTATTAGGAGGAGATCAGAACACTGAAGCTTTCTTT. The full variable domain, in which reference TRBV7-2 and TRBJ1-1 provide the parts outside the CDR3, is GAGVSQSPSNKVTEKGKDVELRCDPISGHTALYWYRQSLGQGLEFLIYFQGNSAPDKSGLPSDRFSAERTGGSVSTLTIQRTQQEDSAVYLCASSLLGGDQNTEAFFGQGTRLTVV.

This clone is a singleton in its sample. V usage is TRBV5-1 and J usage is TRBJ1-1, with TRBD1 matching over 7 bases. The CDR3 consists of 15 residues. CDR1 is SGHRS and CDR2 is YFSETQ in the germline V gene. J gave up 3 bases and V 5 bases, and 10 bases lay outside the gene matches. Here the CDR3 reads CASRVRQGADTEAFF. CDR3 DNA sequence: TGCGCCAGCAGGGTCAGACAGGGCGCGGACACTGAAGCTTTCTTT.

The chain carries TRBV14 and TRBJ2-1; no reliable D call. V was cut by 2 bases and J by 3 bases, with 20 bases left in between. This CDR3 is 18 amino acids long. The germline V gene encodes CDR1 SGHDN and CDR2 FVKESK. The CDR3 coding sequence is TGTGCCAGCAGCCAATTAGTTGGCAGCCGGGTGCTCTACAATGAGCAGTTCTTC. This codes for CASSQLVGSRVLYNEQFF.

This rearrangement joins TRBV2 to TRBJ1-3; D remains ambiguous. The CDR3 length is 15 residues. Looked up from germline, CDR1 is SNHLY and CDR2 is FYNNEI. The V end was cut by 4 bases, the J end by 0 bases, with 10 bases between. This CDR3 reads CASSGPRSSGNTIYF. In DNA form, the CDR3 reads TGTGCCAGCAGTGGGCCAAGAAGCTCTGGAAACACCATATATTTT.

This chain uses TRBV18 with TRBJ2-5; 9 nucleotides agree with TRBD1. Germline values: CDR1 KGHSH, CDR2 LQKENI. The CDR3 is made up of 15 amino acids. Trimming removed 5 bases from V and 5 bases from J; junction bases left unmatched: 9. The CDR3 DNA sequence: TGTGCCAGCTCAGCGGACAGGGGAGTTTCGGAGACCCAGTACTTC. It translates to CASSADRGVSETQYF.